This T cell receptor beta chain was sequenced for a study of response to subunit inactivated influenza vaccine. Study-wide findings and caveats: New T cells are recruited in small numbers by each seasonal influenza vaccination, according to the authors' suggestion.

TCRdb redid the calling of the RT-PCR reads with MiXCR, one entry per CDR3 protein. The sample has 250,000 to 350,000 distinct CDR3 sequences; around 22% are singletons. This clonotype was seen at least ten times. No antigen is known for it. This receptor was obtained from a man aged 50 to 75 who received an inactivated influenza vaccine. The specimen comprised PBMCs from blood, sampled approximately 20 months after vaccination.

The CDR3 DNA is TGTGCCAGCAGAAAACAGGGGGCGAGCAATCAGCCCCAGCATTTT. Protein sequence: CASRKQGASNQPQHF. This rearrangement joins TRBV27 to TRBJ1-5; TRBD1 matches 9 bases. V lost 6 bases, J lost 1 base, and 4 bases stayed unmatched. CDR3 length: 15 amino acids. CDR1 and CDR2 from the germline V gene are MNHEY and SMNVEV (reference sequence).